This T cell receptor beta chain was obtained from a study of blood T cell repertoires in COVID-19. Study at large: Researchers got acute and convalescent COVID-19 samples from the United States, Italy and Spain. In each case, the material was cDNA or gDNA derived from T cells, B-cell-depleted T cells, or PBMCs.

Generated by immunoSEQ multiplex PCR, the TCRdb table keeps only in-frame clones and is missing some. Seen here are more than 200,000 clones, approximately 90% observed once, and the top ten hold approximately 1.7%. The CDR3 covers 16 residues. Looked up from germline, CDR1 is MGHRA and CDR2 is YSYEKL. Trimming shortened V by 3 bases and J by 2 bases, and 14 bases separated the two germline ends. The rearrangement uses TRBV4-1 and TRBJ2-4; the D gene is possibly TRBD1 (6 bases). This clonotype originated in a man between 65 and 80 years old with acute or convalescent COVID-19. Sequences were obtained from peripheral blood. The CDR3 DNA follows: TGCGCCAGCAGCCAGGGTCTGGGGGCAACCAAAAACATTCAGTACTTC. Translated: CASSQGLGATKNIQYF.